This TCR beta chain stems from a study of blood T cells in healthy people across ages. Findings of the study overall: Older individuals had lower TCR beta diversity per million T cells (the decline was roughly linear).

With a J-beta primer mix and a sample-barcoded 5' primer, a second PCR ran about 6 to 11 cycles. TCRdb called the 5' RACE reads again in MiXCR, with one record for every CDR3 protein. This table holds roughly 680,000 distinct CDR3 sequences, about 51% found once. CDR1 DFQATT and CDR2 SNEGSKA come from the germline V gene (reference sequence). CDR3 size: 16 residues. V was trimmed by 6 bases and J by 5 bases, leaving 23 bases between them. In this sample, this clonotype turned up a few times. Its specificity is unknown. The sequence was collected from a woman of 80 years or more in good health. The chain recombines TRBV20-1 with TRBJ2-4; tentative D call: TRBD2 (6 bases). Sequences were obtained from blood. The CDR3 DNA reads as TGCAGTGCCAGCTTGGGAGCGTACGGGGGTGAAAACATTCAGTACTTC. This gives the protein CSASLGAYGGENIQYF.